This T cell receptor beta chain originates from a study of shared clonotypes between healthy human individuals. Comment on this clone: This sample also contains other DNA sequences that code for the same CDR3.

Sequenced by immunoSEQ multiplex PCR; TCRdb stores in-frame clones only, minus some. The sample holds hundreds of thousands of clones, 80% to 95% seen once. Trimming left V 2 bases short and J 0 bases short, with 8 bases between. The CDR3 sequence is 15 residues long. Germline V gene data show CDR1 as MDHEN and CDR2 as SYDVKM. Naive CD8 isolation took CD45RO-negative cells positively selected for CCR7 and excluded terminally differentiated effector memory CD45RA+ cells. This sequence joins TRBV28 and TRBJ2-1; possibly TRBD2 for D (6 bases). The specimen sequenced was naive CD8+ T cells sorted from blood. This clonotype was obtained from a man aged 25 to 45 in good health. CDR3 loop: CASSLGGSSYNEQFF. For the CDR3, the DNA is TGTGCCAGCAGTTTAGGAGGGAGCTCCTACAATGAGCAGTTCTTC.